Listed here are 30 T cell receptor beta chains from one sample, sequenced in a study of T cell changes during pregnancy in multiple sclerosis. Data came from immunoSEQ multiplex PCR; TCRdb stores just in-frame clones and leaves some out. The sample consists of around 80,000 clones, around 92% of them appearing once. The starting material was peripheral blood, obtained before pregnancy. These receptors all come from a female donor with multiple sclerosis, enrolled in a pregnancy study.

V usage is TRBV29-1 and J usage is TRBJ1-3; a possible D gene is TRBD1 (5 bases). The V end was cut by 6 bases, the J end by 2 bases, with 17 bases between. The germline V gene encodes CDR1 SQVTM and CDR2 ANQGSEA. The CDR3 consists of 15 residues. In DNA, the CDR3 is TGCAGCGTGTGGGGTCCAGGGTTGGCTGGAAACACCATATATTTT. It yields the protein CSVWGPGLAGNTIYF. The whole variable domain, remainder taken from reference TRBV29-1 and TRBJ1-3, is SAVISQKPSRDICQRGTSLTIQCQVDSQVTMMFWYRQQPGQSLTLIATANQGSEATYESGFVIDKFPISRPNLTFSTLTVSNMSPEDSSIYLCSVWGPGLAGNTIYFGEGSWLTVV.

The gene calls are TRBV9 and TRBJ1-1; no reliable D call. CDR3 length equals 14 residues. V lost 4 bases, J lost 4 bases, and 14 bases lay in between. Germline values: CDR1 SGDLS, CDR2 YYNGEE. CDR3 in DNA: TGTGCCAGCAGCCCCCCGAGTCGGGGCACTGAAGCTTTCTTT. This gives the protein CASSPPSRGTEAFF.

The chain couples TRBV4-2 to TRBJ2-1, with 13 bases that match TRBD2. The CDR3 has 17 residues. V lost 4 bases and J lost 0; bases outside the gene matches: 3. CDR1 is LGHNA and CDR2 is YNFKEQ in the germline V gene. CDR3: CASSLTSGRVSYNEQFF. CDR3 bases: TGTGCCAGCAGCCTTACTAGCGGGAGGGTCTCCTACAATGAGCAGTTCTTC.

The chain recombines TRBV4-3 with TRBJ1-1; D unclear. V lost 1 base to trimming and J lost 7 bases, with 13 bases between them. The germline gives CDR1 LGHNA, CDR2 YSLEER. There are 14 residues in the CDR3. The CDR3 loop is CASSQVGLLNEAFF. The CDR3 DNA reads TGCGCCAGCAGCCAAGTCGGACTACTTAATGAAGCTTTCTTT.

CDR3 nucleotides: TGTGCCAGCAGCTTTGGTTCGGGGGCCTACGAGCAGTACTTC. Amino acids: CASSFGSGAYEQYF. This chain joins TRBV5-6 and TRBJ2-7, with D possibly TRBD2 on 6 matching bases. Germline V gives CDR1 SGHDT, CDR2 YYEEEE. Between the trimmed V and J ends, which lost 2 bases and 2 bases, there was a span of 11 bases. The CDR3 consists of 14 residues.

The chain uses TRBV6-1 and TRBJ2-7, with 12 nucleotides matching TRBD2. V dropped 6 bases and J dropped 4; count of bases not matched to a gene: 1. This CDR3 region has 13 residues. Germline V CDR1 and CDR2: MNHNS, SASEGT. CDR3 nucleotide sequence: TGTGCCAGCAGGACTAGCGGGAGTTACGAGCAGTACTTC. Amino acids: CASRTSGSYEQYF.

The chain combines TRBV28 with TRBJ2-2, with D uncertain. Germline lookup yields CDR1 MDHEN and CDR2 SYDVKM. The CDR3 spans 14 residues. V lost 2 bases, J lost 0 bases, and 4 bases lay in between. CDR3 residues: CASSLTANTGELFF. The CDR3 coding sequence is TGTGCCAGCAGTTTAACGGCGAACACCGGGGAGCTGTTTTTT.

The J gene is TRBJ2-1, the V gene TRBV7-9; 10 nucleotides line up with TRBD2. Germline CDR1 and CDR2: SEHNR and FQNEAQ (reference sequence). There are 18 residues in the CDR3. The trim removed 4 bases at V and 8 bases at J, leaving 17 bases unmatched. The CDR3 reads CASSSTLSSGLALYEQFF. DNA for the CDR3: TGTGCCAGCAGCTCGACGCTTAGTTCGGGACTAGCGCTGTATGAGCAGTTCTTC.

The chain has TRBV28 and TRBJ1-1; no clear D gene. The CDR3 is 11 amino acids. CDR1 and CDR2 (germline): MDHEN, SYDVKM. The germline V and J ends were trimmed by 8 bases and 10 bases, with 14 bases remaining between them. CDR3 sequence reads: CASAHPYGAFF. In DNA form, the CDR3 reads TGTGCCAGCGCGCATCCCTACGGAGCTTTCTTT.

The chain carries TRBV2 and TRBJ1-2; weak D call: TRBD1 (6 bases). V lost 10 bases to trimming and J lost 6 bases, with 15 bases between them. CDR1 and CDR2 (germline): SNHLY, FYNNEI. There are 12 residues in the CDR3. CDR3 loop: CANDRTVDGYTF. The DNA for the CDR3 is TGTGCCAATGATCGGACAGTAGATGGCTACACCTTC.

V and J are TRBV2 and TRBJ2-7; 14 bases are a match to TRBD2. Looked up from germline, CDR1 is SNHLY and CDR2 is FYNNEI. The V gene end was trimmed by 6 bases and the J gene end by 2 bases; junction bases not matched to a gene: 9. The CDR3 has 17 residues. Here the CDR3 reads CASSGLLTSGRAYEQYF. CDR3 nucleotides: TGTGCCAGCAGCGGGCTTCTGACTAGCGGGAGGGCCTACGAGCAGTACTTC.

The V and J genes are TRBV6-1 and TRBJ1-2, with D maybe TRBD1 (5 bases). The CDR3 has 14 residues. V was clipped by 6 bases and J by 4 bases, with 15 bases between them. The germline gives CDR1 MNHNS, CDR2 SASEGT. CDR3 loop: CASRGGLMIYGYTF. The DNA of the CDR3 is TGTGCCAGCAGGGGGGGACTTATGATCTATGGCTACACCTTC.

The chain links TRBV19 to TRBJ2-5, with D tentatively TRBD1 (6 bases). The CDR3 loop spans 14 amino acids. The germline V gene has CDR1 LNHDA and CDR2 SQIVND (reference sequence). Trimming took off 6 bases at V and 3 bases at J, with 14 bases between the two ends. In nucleotides, the CDR3 is TGTGCCAGTAGCGGTACAGGGTTGAAAGAGACCCAGTACTTC. Protein product: CASSGTGLKETQYF.

The rearrangement links TRBV27 to TRBJ1-4; no clear D gene. With 1 base removed from V and 4 bases from J, the gap between germline ends came to 16 bases. The CDR3 loop spans 17 amino acids. Per germline, CDR1 MNHEY and CDR2 SMNVEV (reference sequence). CDR3 region: CASSLWGANGYNEKLFF. The DNA for the CDR3 is TGTGCCAGCAGTTTATGGGGAGCGAATGGATATAATGAAAAACTGTTTTTT.

This clone has just a few counts. Compared with germline, one end of the junction differs, possibly owing to a read error. The chain carries TRBV7-7 and TRBJ2-2; D perhaps matches TRBD2 (7 bases). The germline CDR1 and CDR2 sequences are SSHAT and FNYEAQ (reference sequence). The CDR3 has 15 amino acids. CDR3 nucleotides: TGTGCTAGCAGAAGCGGGACAACGAACACCGGGGAGCTGTTTTTT. Its translation is CASRSGTTNTGELFF.

This chain connects TRBV6-1 to TRBJ1-1; 7 bases are a match to TRBD1. V was pared by 1 base and J by 4 bases, with 9 bases of the junction left unmatched. The germline CDR1 and CDR2 sequences are MNHNS and SASEGT. The length of the CDR3 is 16 residues. This CDR3 is CASSEGTRGFRTEAFF. The DNA of the CDR3 is TGTGCCAGCAGTGAAGGTACCAGGGGGTTTCGCACTGAAGCTTTCTTT.

This rearrangement joins TRBV5-1 to TRBJ1-2, with TRBD1 matching over 7 bases. CDR3 length equals 16 residues. Germline CDR1 SGHRS, CDR2 YFSETQ. With 5 bases clipped from V and 3 bases from J, the junction kept 13 bases outside the gene matches. The CDR3 coding sequence is TGCGCCAGCAGATATTCGACAGGGATCGGCGACTATGGCTACACCTTC. It is translated as CASRYSTGIGDYGYTF.

The chain recombines TRBV7-9 with TRBJ2-3; 7 positions match TRBD2. Trimming took 4 bases from V and 4 from J; bases not matched to a gene: 5. Germline V gene data show CDR1 as SEHNR and CDR2 as FQNEAQ (reference sequence). There are 14 residues in the CDR3. The DNA for the CDR3 is TGTGCCAGCAGCTGGGGAGGGGCCTCAGATACGCAGTATTTT. Its translation: CASSWGGASDTQYF. Full variable domain (remainder filled in from reference TRBV7-9 and TRBJ2-3): DTGVSQNPRHKITKRGQNVTFRCDPISEHNRLYWYRQTLGQGPEFLTYFQNEAQLEKSRLLSDRFSAERPKGSFSTLEIQRTEQGDSAMYLCASSWGGASDTQYFGPGTRLTVL.

The genes are TRBV6-6 and TRBJ2-1; possibly TRBD2 for D (6 bases). The CDR3 is made up of 15 amino acids. V lost 11 bases and J 0 bases, leaving 17 bases between the germline ends. Germline V lookup: CDR1 MNHNY, CDR2 SVGAGI (reference sequence). The CDR3 region is CAVNWSGPSYNEQFF. The CDR3 bases are TGTGCCGTGAATTGGAGCGGGCCCTCCTACAATGAGCAGTTCTTC.

The chain is built from TRBV13 and TRBJ1-2; 9 bases line up with TRBD1. Germline V lookup: CDR1 PRHDT, CDR2 FYEKMQ (reference sequence). CDR3 length equals 16 residues. Trimming at V came to 4 bases and at J to 4 bases, leaving 10 bases not matched to a gene. CDR3 coding DNA: TGTGCCAGCAGCTCAACCTCACAGGGGGCCGGCTATGGCTACACCTTC. Translation: CASSSTSQGAGYGYTF.

The V and J genes are TRBV4-3 and TRBJ2-1, with D maybe TRBD1 (5 bases). From germline, CDR1 is LGHNA and CDR2 YSLEER. With 0 bases removed from V and 0 bases from J, the gap between germline ends came to 9 bases. The CDR3 sequence is 16 residues long. The CDR3 nucleotides read TGCGCCAGCAGCCAAGAGGGCAGGGCCTCCTACAATGAGCAGTTCTTC. This gives the protein CASSQEGRASYNEQFF.

Only one count was recorded for this clone. This chain connects TRBV10-3 to TRBJ2-1; 7 nucleotides match TRBD2. With 4 bases clipped from V and 3 bases from J, the junction kept 9 bases outside the gene matches. CDR3 length equals 16 residues. CDR1 and CDR2 from the germline V gene are ENHRY and SYGVKD. CDR3: CAISAVGGNSYNEQFF. The CDR3 region has the DNA TGTGCCATCAGTGCGGTGGGGGGGAATAGCTACAATGAGCAGTTCTTC.

V is TRBV7-2 and J is TRBJ2-7, with a possible D match to TRBD2 (5 bases). V was trimmed by 3 bases and J by 0 bases, leaving 18 bases between them. Germline loops: CDR1 SGHTA, CDR2 FQGNSA. This CDR3 spans 17 amino acids. In DNA, the CDR3 is TGTGCCAGCAGCTTCCCACTCGGACTGGGAAGCTCCTACGAGCAGTACTTC. Translating it yields CASSFPLGLGSSYEQYF.

This clone was counted a single time. The chain combines TRBV27 with TRBJ2-2, with a weak D call TRBD1 (5 bases). The germline V gene has CDR1 MNHEY and CDR2 SMNVEV (reference sequence). Trimming pared 3 bases from V and 4 bases from J, leaving 9 bases between. The length of the CDR3 is 14 residues. The CDR3 coding sequence is TGTGCCAGCAGTTTTTCCAGGGCCACCGGGGAGCTGTTTTTT. Protein product: CASSFSRATGELFF.

The V call is TRBV27, the J call TRBJ2-1; D remains ambiguous. Germline assignment: CDR1 MNHEY and CDR2 SMNVEV (reference sequence). Trimming took 5 bases from V and 5 from J, leaving 7 bases between them. The CDR3 has 12 amino acids. The CDR3 bases are TGTGCCAGCAGTAGCAGGAACAATGAGCAGTTCTTC. Protein product: CASSSRNNEQFF.

The rearrangement links TRBV19 to TRBJ2-1, with 13 bases aligning to TRBD2. This CDR3 comprises 16 residues. CDR1 is LNHDA, CDR2 SQIVND, per germline (reference sequence). V gave up 3 bases and J gave up 5 bases; unmatched junction bases: 4. As DNA, the CDR3 is TGTGCCAGTAGTATCCGACTAGCGGGAGGAAACAATGAGCAGTTCTTC. It translates to CASSIRLAGGNNEQFF. Complete variable domain (other parts from reference TRBV19 and TRBJ2-1): DGGITQSPKYLFRKEGQNVTLSCEQNLNHDAMYWYRQDPGQGLRLIYYSQIVNDFQKGDIAEGYSVSREKKESFPLTVTSAQKNPTAFYLCASSIRLAGGNNEQFFGPGTRLTVL.

The genes are TRBV29-1 and TRBJ2-1; 7 positions match TRBD2. The length of the CDR3 is 11 residues. Germline V gives CDR1 SQVTM, CDR2 ANQGSEA. Losses at the gene ends were 6 bases for V and 10 bases for J; bases not matched to a gene: 6. The CDR3 DNA follows: TGCAGCGTGGGGGACTACCTGGAGCAGTTCTTC. Translated: CSVGDYLEQFF.

This chain joins TRBV4-1 and TRBJ2-7; weak D call: TRBD1 (5 bases). Germline-derived CDR1 and CDR2 are MGHRA and YSYEKL. The CDR3 sequence is 13 residues long. Trimming took 1 base from V and 6 from J, leaving 10 bases between them. The CDR3 is CASSQVSGREQYF. Written as DNA, the CDR3 is TGCGCCAGCAGCCAAGTTTCAGGGCGCGAGCAGTACTTC.

This rearrangement joins TRBV7-2 to TRBJ1-2; TRBD1 agrees at 8 bases. V dropped 2 bases and J dropped 8; count of bases not matched to a gene: 10. CDR3 size: 15 residues. Germline V CDR1 and CDR2: SGHTA, FQGNSA. The CDR3 here is CASSLTDWTGTGYTF. In DNA, the CDR3 is TGTGCCAGCAGCTTAACCGACTGGACAGGGACCGGCTACACCTTC.

The J gene is TRBJ2-1, the V gene TRBV5-6, with 9 bases that match TRBD2. The CDR3 runs 15 residues. Germline trimming cut 1 base from V and 4 bases from J; bases unmatched to any gene: 3. The germline V gene encodes CDR1 SGHDT and CDR2 YYEEEE. In nucleotides, the CDR3 is TGTGCCAGCAGCTTGCTTACTAGCGGGTACAATGAGCAGTTCTTC. It encodes CASSLLTSGYNEQFF. The full variable domain, rest sourced from reference TRBV5-6 and TRBJ2-1, is DAGVTQSPTHLIKTRGQQVTLRCSPKSGHDTVSWYQQALGQGPQFIFQYYEEEERQRGNFPDRFSGHQFPNYSSELNVNALLLGDSALYLCASSLLTSGYNEQFFGPGTRLTVL.